The clone carrying this T cell receptor (beta chain) was seen ten or more times. The record originates from a study of prognosis after radiotherapy for stage I lung cancer. Turning to the study itself: April 2018 to January 2019 saw enrollment of stage I non-small cell lung cancer patients. There were 15 or so patients with newly diagnosed primary stage I lung tumors and a handful of patients with oligometastatic NSCLC after surgical resection of the primary tumor. Squamous cell carcinoma tumors occurred in seven patients, adenocarcinoma in around eleven.

Two-round multiplex PCR, the amplification method, yielded TCR beta CDR3 from genomic DNA. Primers targeting each individual TRBV and TRBJ gene were applied in first-round PCR. TCRdb itself ran the multiplex PCR reads through MiXCR, one entry per CDR3 protein. The sample includes just over 30,000 distinct CDR3 sequences, around 30% of them seen just once. There are 17 residues in the CDR3. Germline CDR1 DFQATT, CDR2 SNEGSKA (reference sequence). V lost 3 bases to trimming and J lost 1 base, with 22 bases between them. Node-negative disease was confirmed in all patients by CT and PET/CT, with no prior chemotherapy, radiotherapy or other malignancies.

The source material was PBMCs, sampled before or after stereotactic body radiation therapy (not recorded which). The TCR originated in a donor aged 50 or older with non-small cell lung cancer. This chain joins TRBV20-1 and TRBJ2-7; D gene ambiguous. CDR3 bases: TGCAGTGCTAGTATCGCCGTTAGGACGGCCCCATCCTACGAGCAGTACTTC. Translating gives CSASIAVRTAPSYEQYF.